These 13 T cell receptor beta chains share one sample of origin, sequenced in a study of Graves' ophthalmopathy and Graves' hyperthyroidism. Transcripts of RNA were the source for amplifying TCR beta CDR3 regions. Second-round multiplex PCR followed a first-round RT-PCR using HTBI primers. MiXCR, applied by TCRdb to the multiplex PCR reads, yields one record per CDR3 protein. This repertoire shows about 420,000 distinct CDR3 sequences, roughly 21% found once; its top ten account for 2.5% to 3%. The sequenced sample consisted of peripheral blood. The receptor set was obtained from a woman younger than 30 with stable Graves' hyperthyroidism.

This clonotype was found many times. The gene calls are TRBV29-1 and TRBJ2-7, with D possibly TRBD1 on 6 matching bases. Trimming pared 5 bases from V and 3 bases from J, leaving 20 bases between. Germline-derived CDR1 and CDR2 are SQVTM and ANQGSEA. The CDR3 loop spans 15 amino acids. The CDR3 protein is CSVKFRGFSVYEQYF. CDR3 bases: TGCAGCGTTAAATTCAGGGGATTCAGTGTCTACGAGCAGTACTTC.

The chain links TRBV6-5 to TRBJ1-6, with TRBD1 identical over 7 bases. After removal of 1 base from V and 8 bases from J, the junction contained 8 bases not matched to a gene. Germline CDR1 and CDR2: MNHEY and SVGAGI. The length of the CDR3 is 16 residues. This CDR3 is CASSYYEGARDSPLHF. The CDR3 region has the DNA TGTGCCAGCAGTTACTATGAGGGGGCGCGGGATTCACCCCTCCACTTT.

J is TRBJ2-5 and V is TRBV7-8; a possible D gene is TRBD1 (6 bases). This CDR3 has 16 residues. V was pared by 4 bases and J by 2 bases, with 17 bases between. The germline gives CDR1 SGHVS, CDR2 FQNEAQ. The CDR3 loop reads CASSSPRGPAQETQYF. The CDR3 nucleotides are TGTGCCAGCAGCTCACCCAGGGGTCCTGCACAAGAGACCCAGTACTTC.

This clonotype was observed a handful of times. V usage is TRBV29-1 and J usage is TRBJ2-5, with TRBD1 as a possible D gene (5 bases). V was clipped by 0 bases and J by 1 base, with 12 bases between them. The CDR3 sequence is 15 residues long. Germline V gene sequence: CDR1 SQVTM, CDR2 ANQGSEA. CDR3 amino acids: CSVEDIPGFQETQYF. CDR3 in DNA: TGCAGCGTTGAAGATATCCCAGGGTTCCAAGAGACCCAGTACTTC.

This clonotype has a count of ten or more. The rearrangement joins TRBV19 to TRBJ1-2, with 7 positions matching TRBD1. The CDR3 contains 14 residues. With V trimmed by 4 bases and J by 8 bases, 10 bases remained unmatched. Germline V lookup: CDR1 LNHDA, CDR2 SQIVND (reference sequence). CDR3 region: CASSTATGEHGYTF. The CDR3 DNA follows: TGTGCCAGTAGTACCGCTACAGGGGAACACGGCTACACCTTC.

This clonotype was seen at least ten times. The chain employs TRBV11-2 and TRBJ2-7, with a weak D call TRBD1 (5 bases). The V end was cut by 5 bases, the J end by 2 bases, with 10 bases between. From germline, CDR1 is SGHAT and CDR2 FQNNGV. This CDR3 spans 13 amino acids. CDR3 sequence: CASSLDTAYEQYF. CDR3 sequence (DNA): TGTGCCAGCAGCCTGGACACAGCCTACGAGCAGTACTTC.

This clonotype occurred many times. J is TRBJ2-7 and V is TRBV7-8; 7 nucleotides agree with TRBD2. CDR3 length: 14 residues. Germline CDR1 SGHVS, CDR2 FQNEAQ. The V and J ends lost 3 bases and 2 bases, in that order; junction bases with no gene match: 4. The CDR3 sequence is CASSFGAGTYEQYF. The CDR3 DNA is TGTGCCAGCAGCTTCGGAGCGGGGACCTACGAGCAGTACTTC.

This clonotype was seen a handful of times. This chain uses TRBV30 with TRBJ1-6; D possibly corresponds to TRBD1 (6 bases). The germline gives CDR1 GTSNPN, CDR2 SVGIG (reference sequence). The V gene lost 1 base and the J gene lost 10 bases, with 11 bases spanning the gap. This CDR3 has 13 amino acids. CDR3: CAWSGGAVSPLHF. The CDR3 DNA is TGTGCCTGGAGTGGGGGGGCAGTCTCACCCCTCCACTTT.

This clonotype was seen repeatedly, ten times or more. The chain employs TRBV11-2 and TRBJ1-1, with 7 nucleotides matching TRBD1. Germline trimming cut 5 bases from V and 8 bases from J; bases unmatched to any gene: 8. The CDR3 has 13 amino acids. In germline, CDR1 is SGHAT, CDR2 FQNNGV. CDR3 sequence: CASSPWDSLEAFF. The DNA of the CDR3 is TGTGCCAGCAGCCCATGGGACAGTTTAGAAGCTTTCTTT.

This clonotype was seen at least ten times. The J gene is TRBJ1-1, the V gene TRBV29-1; D unclear. Germline-derived CDR1 and CDR2 are SQVTM and ANQGSEA. The length of the CDR3 is 14 residues. Trimming took off 7 bases at V and 0 bases at J, with 15 bases between the two ends. The CDR3 coding sequence is TGCAGCGGGAGATTGAGGGCGGTGAACACTGAAGCTTTCTTT. Translating gives CSGRLRAVNTEAFF.

The sample holds many counts of this clonotype. The chain couples TRBV29-1 to TRBJ2-5; TRBD2 matches 12 bases. The germline CDR1 and CDR2 sequences are SQVTM and ANQGSEA. This CDR3 has 15 residues. The trim removed 4 bases at V and 2 bases at J, leaving 5 bases unmatched. CDR3 amino acids: CSVVPGTSGQETQYF. CDR3 nucleotide sequence: TGCAGCGTTGTCCCCGGGACTAGCGGGCAAGAGACCCAGTACTTC.

In its sample, this clonotype was seen many times. The rearrangement links TRBV19 to TRBJ2-6; a possible D gene is TRBD2 (6 bases). Deletions cut 3 bases from V and 4 bases from J, with 10 bases between. There are 15 residues in the CDR3. Germline V lookup: CDR1 LNHDA, CDR2 SQIVND (reference sequence). This chain's CDR3 is CASSMGGTGANVLTF. The CDR3 DNA reads as TGTGCCAGTAGTATGGGGGGAACAGGGGCCAACGTCCTGACTTTC.

This sequence joins TRBV7-2 and TRBJ1-6; TRBD1 matches 8 bases. After removal of 3 bases from V and 10 bases from J, the junction contained 8 bases not matched to a gene. Germline V gene data show CDR1 as SGHTA and CDR2 as FQGNSA. CDR3 length: 15 residues. CDR3 in DNA: TGTGCCAGCAGCTTCTCAGGGGGCGCAGGCTCACCCCTCCACTTT. This encodes CASSFSGGAGSPLHF.